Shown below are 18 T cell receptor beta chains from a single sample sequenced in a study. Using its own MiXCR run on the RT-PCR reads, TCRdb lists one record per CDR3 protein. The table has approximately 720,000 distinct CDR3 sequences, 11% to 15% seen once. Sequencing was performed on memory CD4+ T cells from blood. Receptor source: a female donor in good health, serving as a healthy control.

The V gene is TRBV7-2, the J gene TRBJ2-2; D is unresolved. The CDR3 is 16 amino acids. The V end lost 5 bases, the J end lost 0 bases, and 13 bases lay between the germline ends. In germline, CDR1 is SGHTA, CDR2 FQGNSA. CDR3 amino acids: CASSPSGGSNTGELFF. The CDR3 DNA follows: TGTGCCAGCAGCCCTTCGGGTGGTTCGAACACCGGGGAGCTGTTTTTT.

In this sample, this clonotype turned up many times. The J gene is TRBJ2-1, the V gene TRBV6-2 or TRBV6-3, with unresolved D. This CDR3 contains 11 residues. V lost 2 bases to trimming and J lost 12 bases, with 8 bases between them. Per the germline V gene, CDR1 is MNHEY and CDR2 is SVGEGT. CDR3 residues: CASSYIRRQFF. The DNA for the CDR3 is TGTGCCAGCAGTTACATTCGGAGGCAGTTCTTC.

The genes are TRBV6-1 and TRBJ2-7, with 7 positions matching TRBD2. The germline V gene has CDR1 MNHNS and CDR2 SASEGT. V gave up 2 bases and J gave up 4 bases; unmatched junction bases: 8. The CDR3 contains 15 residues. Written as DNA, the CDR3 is TGTGCCAGCAGTGAACGGGGCGGGAGTACGTACGAGCAGTACTTC. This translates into CASSERGGSTYEQYF.

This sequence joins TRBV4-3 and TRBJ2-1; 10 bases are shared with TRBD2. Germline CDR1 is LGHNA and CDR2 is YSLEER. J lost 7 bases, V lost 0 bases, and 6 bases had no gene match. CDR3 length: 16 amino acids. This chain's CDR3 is CASSQDFLAGVNEQFF. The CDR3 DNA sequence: TGCGCCAGCAGCCAAGACTTCCTAGCGGGAGTAAATGAGCAGTTCTTC.

CDR3 coding DNA: TGCAGTGCTAGAGTTGGGACAGCCTACACAGATACGCAGTATTTT. Its protein is CSARVGTAYTDTQYF. The J gene is TRBJ2-3, the V gene TRBV20-1, with 7 bases identical to TRBD1. Germline V CDR1 and CDR2: DFQATT, SNEGSKA (reference sequence). After removal of 1 base from V and 2 bases from J, the junction contained 6 bases not matched to a gene. The length of the CDR3 is 15 residues.

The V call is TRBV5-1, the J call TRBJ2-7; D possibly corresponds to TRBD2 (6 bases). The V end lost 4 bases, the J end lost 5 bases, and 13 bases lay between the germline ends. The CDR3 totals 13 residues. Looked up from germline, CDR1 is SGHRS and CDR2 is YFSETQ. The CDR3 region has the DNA TGCGCCAGCAGCCCCAGCGGGCATGACGAGCAGTACTTC. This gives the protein CASSPSGHDEQYF.

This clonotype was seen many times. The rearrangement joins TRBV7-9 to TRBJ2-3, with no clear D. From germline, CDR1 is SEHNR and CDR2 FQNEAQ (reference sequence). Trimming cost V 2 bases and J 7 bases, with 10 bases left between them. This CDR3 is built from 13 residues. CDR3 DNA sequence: TGTGCCAGCAGCTTAAATCCGGTAAATACGCAGTATTTT. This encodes CASSLNPVNTQYF.

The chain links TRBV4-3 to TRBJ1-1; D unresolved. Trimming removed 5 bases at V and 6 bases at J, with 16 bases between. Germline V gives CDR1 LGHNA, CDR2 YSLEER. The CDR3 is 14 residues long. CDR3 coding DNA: TGCGCCAGCAGCGTTACGCCGGGCGACGCTGAAGCTTTCTTT. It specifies CASSVTPGDAEAFF.

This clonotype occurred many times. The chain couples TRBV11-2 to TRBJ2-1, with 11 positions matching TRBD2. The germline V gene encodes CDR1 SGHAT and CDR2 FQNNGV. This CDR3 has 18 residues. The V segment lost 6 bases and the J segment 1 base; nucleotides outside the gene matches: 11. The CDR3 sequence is CASRRTSGLGRSYNEQFF. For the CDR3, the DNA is TGTGCCAGCAGGAGGACTAGCGGGCTTGGGCGGTCCTACAATGAGCAGTTCTTC.

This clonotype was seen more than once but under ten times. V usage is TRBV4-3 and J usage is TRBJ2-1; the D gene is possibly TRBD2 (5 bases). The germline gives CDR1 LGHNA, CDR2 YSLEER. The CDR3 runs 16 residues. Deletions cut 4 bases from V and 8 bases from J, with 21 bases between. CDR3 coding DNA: TGCGCCAGCAGCCCCCGCGCGGGTCACGCGATGGATGAGCAGTTCTTC. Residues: CASSPRAGHAMDEQFF.

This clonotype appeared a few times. The CDR3 nucleotides read TGTGCCAGCAGGTCGGGGCAGGGGGCCACCTACGAGCAGTACTTC. Its protein product is CASRSGQGATYEQYF. The rearrangement joins TRBV12-3 or TRBV12-4 to TRBJ2-7; 8 nucleotides align to TRBD1. The CDR3 loop spans 15 amino acids. V lost 6 bases and J lost 2; bases outside the gene matches: 9.

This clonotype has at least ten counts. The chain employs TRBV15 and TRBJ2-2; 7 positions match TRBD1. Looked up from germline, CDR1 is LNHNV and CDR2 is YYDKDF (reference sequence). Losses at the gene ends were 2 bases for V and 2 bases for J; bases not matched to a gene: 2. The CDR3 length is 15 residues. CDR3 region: CATSRRDRNTGELFF. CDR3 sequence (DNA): TGTGCCACCAGCAGACGGGACAGAAACACCGGGGAGCTGTTTTTT.

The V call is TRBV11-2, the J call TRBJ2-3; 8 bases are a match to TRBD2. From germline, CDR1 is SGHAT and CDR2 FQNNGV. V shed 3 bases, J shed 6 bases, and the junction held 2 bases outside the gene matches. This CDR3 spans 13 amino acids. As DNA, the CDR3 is TGTGCCAGCAGCTTTACTAGCGGCGATACGCAGTATTTT. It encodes CASSFTSGDTQYF.

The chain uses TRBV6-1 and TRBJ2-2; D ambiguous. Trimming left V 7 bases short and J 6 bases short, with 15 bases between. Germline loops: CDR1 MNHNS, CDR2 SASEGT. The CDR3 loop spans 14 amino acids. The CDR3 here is CASIYRVAPGELFF. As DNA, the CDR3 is TGTGCCAGCATTTACCGGGTTGCCCCCGGGGAGCTGTTTTTT.

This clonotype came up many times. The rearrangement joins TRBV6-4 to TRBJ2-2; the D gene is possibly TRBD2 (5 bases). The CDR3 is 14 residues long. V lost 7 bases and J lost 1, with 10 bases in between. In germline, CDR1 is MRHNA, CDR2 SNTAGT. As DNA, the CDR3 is TGTGCCAGCAAGCCAGAGGGGAACACCGGGGAGCTGTTTTTT. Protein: CASKPEGNTGELFF.

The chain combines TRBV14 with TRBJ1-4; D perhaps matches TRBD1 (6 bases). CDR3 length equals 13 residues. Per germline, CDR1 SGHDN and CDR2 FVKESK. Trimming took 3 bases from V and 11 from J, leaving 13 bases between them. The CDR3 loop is CASSHDTGIKLFF. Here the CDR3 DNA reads TGTGCCAGCAGCCACGACACAGGGATTAAACTGTTTTTT.

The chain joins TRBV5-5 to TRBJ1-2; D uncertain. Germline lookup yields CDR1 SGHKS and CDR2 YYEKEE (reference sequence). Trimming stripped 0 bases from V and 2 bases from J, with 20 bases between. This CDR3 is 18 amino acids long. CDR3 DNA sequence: TGTGCCAGCAGCTTGGGCCCCTCGACCGGGATCAACAACTATGGCTACACCTTC. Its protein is CASSLGPSTGINNYGYTF.

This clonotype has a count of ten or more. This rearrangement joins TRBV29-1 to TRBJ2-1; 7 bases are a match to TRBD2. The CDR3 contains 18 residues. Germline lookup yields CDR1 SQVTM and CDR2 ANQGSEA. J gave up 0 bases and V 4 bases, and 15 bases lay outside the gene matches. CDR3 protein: CSVGTRTPAGSSYNEQFF. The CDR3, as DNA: TGCAGCGTTGGGACGCGGACCCCAGCGGGAAGCTCCTACAATGAGCAGTTCTTC.